The sequence of this T cell receptor beta chain was determined in a study of shared clonotypes between healthy human individuals. General study points: Estimated richness was generally greater in naive than memory subsets. Generation probabilities of non-shared clonotypes were lower (relative to those shared by all four donors). Clonotype sharing across donors was expected to vary with sequencing depth.

This CDR3 contains 14 residues. Per germline, CDR1 SEHNR and CDR2 FQNEAQ (reference sequence). Trimming stripped 2 bases from V and 7 bases from J, with 14 bases between. Details on this clone: Its cognate antigen is unknown.

Investigators spread the genomic DNA of each subset evenly over several immunoSEQ plates. TCRdb keeps only in-frame clones here, not all; method: immunoSEQ multiplex PCR. The sample has 2 million to 2.5 million clones, around 90% seen once; the top ten hold approximately 0.39%. The chain links TRBV7-9 to TRBJ2-5; D unclear. The receptor was isolated from a man aged 18-30 years in good health. Some clones in this sample may be carry-over from other donors' samples. Sequencing was carried out using naive CD4+ T cells from PBMCs. Subset specified: CD45RA+ positively selected. The CDR3 loop reads CASSLLVSSGTQYF. CDR3 coding DNA: TGTGCCAGCAGCTTATTGGTCTCCTCGGGGACCCAGTACTTC.